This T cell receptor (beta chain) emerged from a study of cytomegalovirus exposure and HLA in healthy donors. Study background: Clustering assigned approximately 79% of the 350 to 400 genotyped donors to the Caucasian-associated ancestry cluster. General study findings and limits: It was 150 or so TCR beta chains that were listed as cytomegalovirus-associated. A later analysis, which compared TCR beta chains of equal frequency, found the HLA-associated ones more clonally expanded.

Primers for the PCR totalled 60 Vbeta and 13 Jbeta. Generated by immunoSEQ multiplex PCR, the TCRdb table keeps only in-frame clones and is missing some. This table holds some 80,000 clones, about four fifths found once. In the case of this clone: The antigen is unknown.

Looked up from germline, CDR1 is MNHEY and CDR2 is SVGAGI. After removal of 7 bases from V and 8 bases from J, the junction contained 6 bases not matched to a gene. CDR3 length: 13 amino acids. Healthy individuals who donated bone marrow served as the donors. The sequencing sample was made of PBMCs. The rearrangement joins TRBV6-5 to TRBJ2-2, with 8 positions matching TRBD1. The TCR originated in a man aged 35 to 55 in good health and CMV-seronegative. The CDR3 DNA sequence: TGTGCCAGCAATAACAGGGGGAATGGGGAGCTGTTTTTT. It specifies CASNNRGNGELFF.